These T cell receptor beta chains were read from a single sample in a study of chemoradiotherapy in HPV16-positive cancers. Method: immunoSEQ multiplex PCR; TCRdb's copy keeps in-frame clones and lacks some. The profile shows about 6,200 clones, roughly four fifths of them singletons. This specimen consisted of tumor tissue, obtained from a patient who underwent chemoradiotherapy. The receptors were gathered from a human donor with HPV-associated anogenital cancer. The CDR3 runs from the conserved cysteine through the conserved F or W. Fields, in order: V gene, D gene, J gene, clone size, CDR3 DNA, CDR3 protein. A D gene is named only where the DNA matches it firmly. Clone size is shown for a subset of rows, as once, few, many or a class of expanded clone.

V gene: TRBV5-5; D gene: .; J gene: TRBJ2-7; clone size: .; CDR3 DNA: TGTGCCAGCAGTCAGCCGGGACCTAGCTCCTACGAGCAGTACTTC; CDR3 protein: CASSQPGPSSYEQYF
V gene: TRBV5-1; D gene: TRBD2; J gene: TRBJ2-5; clone size: .; CDR3 DNA: TGCGCCAGCAGCTTGTCCGGGACTAGCGGGGGCCGGGAGACCCAGTACTTC; CDR3 protein: CASSLSGTSGGRETQYF
V gene: TRBV19; D gene: .; J gene: TRBJ1-1; clone size: .; CDR3 DNA: TGTGCCAGTATCAAGGGTTTAACTGAAGCTTTCTTT; CDR3 protein: CASIKGLTEAFF
V gene: TRBV2; D gene: .; J gene: TRBJ1-1; clone size: .; CDR3 DNA: TGTGCCAGCAGTGAAGCGCTTGATTCTGGGGCCAAAGCTTTCTTT; CDR3 protein: CASSEALDSGAKAFF
V gene: TRBV27; D gene: .; J gene: TRBJ1-4; clone size: .; CDR3 DNA: TGTGCCAGCAGTTTAGGGGGTTGGGAAAAACTGTTTTTT; CDR3 protein: CASSLGGWEKLFF
V gene: TRBV4-1; D gene: .; J gene: TRBJ1-2; clone size: .; CDR3 DNA: TGCGCCAGCAGCCAAGACAGGGGATATGGCTACACCTTC; CDR3 protein: CASSQDRGYGYTF
V gene: TRBV6-1; D gene: .; J gene: TRBJ1-1; clone size: .; CDR3 DNA: TGTGCCAGCAGTGAACAGGGTATCGGCACTGAAGCTTTCTTT; CDR3 protein: CASSEQGIGTEAFF
V gene: TRBV5-4; D gene: .; J gene: TRBJ2-5; clone size: .; CDR3 DNA: TGTGCCAGCAGCTTGGTGCCCAGCGGCCACCAAGAGACCCAGTACTTC; CDR3 protein: CASSLVPSGHQETQYF
V gene: TRBV5-6; D gene: TRBD1; J gene: TRBJ1-1; clone size: .; CDR3 DNA: TGTGCCAGCAGCTTGGGGGACAGGGATACTGAAGCTTTCTTT; CDR3 protein: CASSLGDRDTEAFF
V gene: TRBV6-6; D gene: TRBD1; J gene: TRBJ1-1; clone size: .; CDR3 DNA: TGTGCCAGCAGTCAACAGGGGGCTCAGGTCTACACTGAAGCTTTCTTT; CDR3 protein: CASSQQGAQVYTEAFF
V gene: TRBV6-1; D gene: TRBD2; J gene: TRBJ2-3; clone size: .; CDR3 DNA: TGTGCCAGCAGTGAATCAGCGGGAGGCACAGATACGCAGTATTTT; CDR3 protein: CASSESAGGTDTQYF
V gene: TRBV27; D gene: TRBD1; J gene: TRBJ1-2; clone size: .; CDR3 DNA: TGTGCCAGCAGTTTATCGACAGGGGACGGCTACACCTTC; CDR3 protein: CASSLSTGDGYTF
V gene: TRBV6-1; D gene: .; J gene: TRBJ2-5; clone size: .; CDR3 DNA: TGTGCCAGCAGGGGGACGCCAGGGGAGACCCAGTACTTC; CDR3 protein: CASRGTPGETQYF
V gene: TRBV27; D gene: .; J gene: TRBJ2-3; clone size: .; CDR3 DNA: TGTGCCAGCAGTTTCTCCGGCCATACGCAGTATTTT; CDR3 protein: CASSFSGHTQYF
V gene: TRBV19; D gene: .; J gene: TRBJ2-2; clone size: .; CDR3 DNA: TGTGCCAGTGAAACAGGGGCGGGGTCGAACACCGGGGAGCTGTTTTTT; CDR3 protein: CASETGAGSNTGELFF
V gene: TRBV5-1; D gene: .; J gene: TRBJ1-3; clone size: .; CDR3 DNA: TGCGCCAGCAGCTTGGAATTATTGGGCTCAGGAAACACCATATATTTT; CDR3 protein: CASSLELLGSGNTIYF
V gene: TRBV9; D gene: TRBD1; J gene: TRBJ1-4; clone size: .; CDR3 DNA: TGTGCCAGCAGTTCTACAGGGGGCATGGGGGAAAAACTGTTTTTT; CDR3 protein: CASSSTGGMGEKLFF
V gene: TRBV9; D gene: TRBD1; J gene: TRBJ1-2; clone size: .; CDR3 DNA: TGTGCCAGCAGCGACGACAGGGGGCCGCACTATGGCTACACCTTC; CDR3 protein: CASSDDRGPHYGYTF
V gene: TRBV27; D gene: .; J gene: TRBJ2-7; clone size: once; CDR3 DNA: TGTGCCAGCAGTCTCACGACAGGCTACGAGCAGTACTTC; CDR3 protein: CASSLTTGYEQYF
V gene: TRBV5-1; D gene: TRBD1; J gene: TRBJ2-7; clone size: .; CDR3 DNA: TGCGCCAGCAGCTTGGTCGCAGGGGGCCTCTACGAGCAGTACTTC; CDR3 protein: CASSLVAGGLYEQYF
V gene: TRBV5-1; D gene: .; J gene: TRBJ2-1; clone size: once; CDR3 DNA: TGCGCCAGCAAAGCGTCCCGCGCCTACAATGAGCAGTTCTTC; CDR3 protein: CASKASRAYNEQFF
V gene: TRBV7-8; D gene: TRBD2; J gene: TRBJ2-7; clone size: .; CDR3 DNA: TGTGCCAGCAGCTCCTTTAGCGGGAGGGCCGCCGAGCAGTACTTC; CDR3 protein: CASSSFSGRAAEQYF
V gene: TRBV28; D gene: TRBD2; J gene: TRBJ2-5; clone size: .; CDR3 DNA: TGTGCCAGCAGTACTCTAGCGGGGGAGGGAGAAGAGACCCAGTACTTC; CDR3 protein: CASSTLAGEGEETQYF
V gene: TRBV6-1; D gene: .; J gene: TRBJ1-1; clone size: .; CDR3 DNA: TGTGCCAGCACACCCGGGGTAGGGATCACTGAAGCTTTCTTT; CDR3 protein: CASTPGVGITEAFF
V gene: TRBV7-9; D gene: .; J gene: TRBJ2-5; clone size: once; CDR3 DNA: TGTGCCAGCAGCTTTGGGGGATCAGAGACCCAGTACTTC; CDR3 protein: CASSFGGSETQYF
V gene: TRBV7-2; D gene: TRBD2; J gene: TRBJ2-1; clone size: .; CDR3 DNA: TGTGCCAGCAGCTTTTACGGACTAGCGGGGCTCTACAATGAGCAGTTCTTC; CDR3 protein: CASSFYGLAGLYNEQFF
V gene: TRBV4-1; D gene: TRBD2; J gene: TRBJ2-5; clone size: .; CDR3 DNA: TGCGCCAGCAGCCCACACTCTACTAGCGGGATGGTGAAGGAGACCCAGTACTTC; CDR3 protein: CASSPHSTSGMVKETQYF
V gene: TRBV6-1; D gene: .; J gene: TRBJ1-5; clone size: .; CDR3 DNA: TGTGCCAGCAGTGAAGCAATAGGGGCGGTTAGAACAAGTCAGCCCCAGCATTTT; CDR3 protein: CASSEAIGAVRTSQPQHF
V gene: TRBV6-1; D gene: .; J gene: TRBJ1-1; clone size: .; CDR3 DNA: TGTGCCAGCAGTATTACCTTGAATACTGAAGCTTTCTTT; CDR3 protein: CASSITLNTEAFF
V gene: TRBV6-5; D gene: .; J gene: TRBJ1-1; clone size: .; CDR3 DNA: TGTGCCAGCAGTGGGGCCACAACTGAAGCTTTCTTT; CDR3 protein: CASSGATTEAFF
V gene: TRBV7-3; D gene: .; J gene: TRBJ2-1; clone size: few; CDR3 DNA: TGTGCCAGCAGCCGGCAGCCTAGGGATGAGCAGTTCTTC; CDR3 protein: CASSRQPRDEQFF
V gene: TRBV4-1; D gene: TRBD1; J gene: TRBJ2-7; clone size: .; CDR3 DNA: TGCGCCAGCAGCCCCACGAACAGGGGGTGGGAGCAGTACTTC; CDR3 protein: CASSPTNRGWEQYF
V gene: TRBV7-9; D gene: .; J gene: TRBJ2-5; clone size: .; CDR3 DNA: TGTGCCAGTACGGGAGTAGAAGAGACCCAGTACTTC; CDR3 protein: CASTGVEETQYF
V gene: TRBV9; D gene: .; J gene: TRBJ2-5; clone size: .; CDR3 DNA: TGTGCCAGCAGCGTAGTGTGGGGGAGGCAAGAGACCCAGTACTTC; CDR3 protein: CASSVVWGRQETQYF
V gene: TRBV30; D gene: TRBD1; J gene: TRBJ1-4; clone size: .; CDR3 DNA: TGTGCCCCGTTGGACAGGGGAGAGGAAAAACTGTTTTTT; CDR3 protein: CAPLDRGEEKLFF
V gene: TRBV19; D gene: TRBD1; J gene: TRBJ1-2; clone size: .; CDR3 DNA: TGTGCCAGTAGTACGGGACAGGGGGATCTTTGGAATGGCTACACCTTC; CDR3 protein: CASSTGQGDLWNGYTF
V gene: TRBV11-1; D gene: .; J gene: TRBJ2-7; clone size: .; CDR3 DNA: TGTGCCAGCAGCTTCGCACACGAGCAGTACTTC; CDR3 protein: CASSFAHEQYF
V gene: TRBV10-3; D gene: .; J gene: TRBJ1-5; clone size: .; CDR3 DNA: TGTGCCATCAGTGAGGGCAGGGGCAATCAGCCCCAGCATTTT; CDR3 protein: CAISEGRGNQPQHF
V gene: TRBV5-1; D gene: .; J gene: TRBJ2-5; clone size: .; CDR3 DNA: TGCGCCAGCAGCTTGGCTTCGGGGATCGAGACCCAGTACTTC; CDR3 protein: CASSLASGIETQYF
V gene: TRBV14; D gene: TRBD1; J gene: TRBJ1-1; clone size: few; CDR3 DNA: TGTGCCAGCAGCCAATCAGGGGGCAAAGCTTTCTTT; CDR3 protein: CASSQSGGKAFF
V gene: TRBV2; D gene: TRBD1; J gene: TRBJ2-7; clone size: .; CDR3 DNA: TGTGCCAGCAGTGAACGGGGGACAGGTCCCACCTACGAGCAGTACTTC; CDR3 protein: CASSERGTGPTYEQYF
V gene: TRBV28; D gene: .; J gene: TRBJ1-5; clone size: .; CDR3 DNA: TGTGCCAGCAGTTCCCGCCTGGTCGGCGGAGGGCAGCCCCAGCATTTT; CDR3 protein: CASSSRLVGGGQPQHF
V gene: TRBV28; D gene: .; J gene: TRBJ2-3; clone size: few; CDR3 DNA: TGTGCCAGCAGCCCGGCATACACAGATACGCAGTATTTT; CDR3 protein: CASSPAYTDTQYF
V gene: TRBV28; D gene: .; J gene: TRBJ2-7; clone size: .; CDR3 DNA: TGTGCCAGCCAGGACAGATCCTACGAGCAGTACTTC; CDR3 protein: CASQDRSYEQYF
V gene: TRBV2; D gene: TRBD1; J gene: TRBJ1-5; clone size: .; CDR3 DNA: TGTGCCAGCAGAACGGACAGGGATCAGCCCCAGCATTTT; CDR3 protein: CASRTDRDQPQHF
V gene: TRBV28; D gene: .; J gene: TRBJ1-1; clone size: .; CDR3 DNA: TGTGCCAGCAGTGACCTGAGGGTCCTAGAAGCTTTCTTT; CDR3 protein: CASSDLRVLEAFF
V gene: TRBV19; D gene: TRBD1; J gene: TRBJ2-1; clone size: .; CDR3 DNA: TGTGCCAGTACCAGACCTCGAGGGACAGGGGGTAGAGATGAGCAGTTCTTC; CDR3 protein: CASTRPRGTGGRDEQFF
V gene: TRBV15; D gene: TRBD1; J gene: TRBJ1-4; clone size: .; CDR3 DNA: TGTGCCACCAGCAGAGACAGGGGGCAGGGGGAAAAACTGTTTTTT; CDR3 protein: CATSRDRGQGEKLFF
V gene: TRBV2; D gene: TRBD2; J gene: TRBJ2-7; clone size: .; CDR3 DNA: TGTGCCAGCAGGAAGGGACTAGCGGGGTTCAACTACGAGCAGTACTTC; CDR3 protein: CASRKGLAGFNYEQYF
V gene: TRBV7-6; D gene: .; J gene: TRBJ2-5; clone size: .; CDR3 DNA: TGTGCCAGCAGCTTAGTGTTCGGGGAGACCCAGTACTTC; CDR3 protein: CASSLVFGETQYF
V gene: TRBV2; D gene: .; J gene: TRBJ2-7; clone size: .; CDR3 DNA: TGTGCCAGCAGCGGGGACGGCGAGCAGTACTTC; CDR3 protein: CASSGDGEQYF